Listed below are T cell receptor beta chains from one sample, sequenced in a study of cytomegalovirus exposure and HLA in healthy donors. Assay used: immunoSEQ multiplex PCR; TCRdb lists only in-frame clones, some missing. This sample yields 70,000 to 90,000 clones, of which more than 50% are seen a single time; approximately 15% belongs to the top ten. The specimen was PBMCs. These receptors all stem from a woman in her thirties or forties in good health and CMV-seropositive. Each CDR3 is given with its conserved first and last residue. A D gene is named only where the DNA matches it firmly. Clone size, where shown, is once, few, many, or a class for clones that have expanded.

>TRBJ1-3|TRBV28|NA|NA
TGTGCCAGCAGTTTATACCTAAGCTCTGGAAACACCATATATTTT
CASSLYLSSGNTIYF
>TRBJ2-2|TRBV2|once|NA
TGTGCCAGCAGCCGCACGCCAGGGGTGGCCGGGGAGCTGTTTTTT
CASSRTPGVAGELFF
>TRBJ2-7|TRBV28|few|TRBD1
TGTGCCAGCAGCGTGACAGGGGGGGAACCGTACGAGCAGTACTTC
CASSVTGGEPYEQYF
>TRBJ2-2|TRBV7-6|NA|NA
TGTGCCAGCAGCTTACTGATTAGTACAGCCCAGAACACCGGGGAGCTGTTTTTT
CASSLLISTAQNTGELFF
>TRBJ2-7|TRBV7-2|once|NA
TGTGCCAGCAGCCCAGGTGTTACGGCCTCCTACGAGCAGTACTTC
CASSPGVTASYEQYF
>TRBJ1-1|TRBV7-2|few|NA
TGTGCCAGCAGCTTAGAGCTCTACACTGAAGCTTTCTTT
CASSLELYTEAFF
>TRBJ2-7|TRBV28|NA|TRBD2
TGTGCCAGCAGTTTATCGCTAGCGGGAGTAGGGGAGCAGTACTTC
CASSLSLAGVGEQYF
>TRBJ1-3|TRBV6-5|NA|NA
TGTGCCAGCAGTTACACTCGCACAGCTGGAAACACCATATATTTT
CASSYTRTAGNTIYF
>TRBJ1-5|TRBV28|once|NA
TGTGCCAGCAGGCCCAGGATCAATCAGCCCCAGCATTTT
CASRPRINQPQHF
>TRBJ1-1|TRBV4-3|NA|TRBD1
TGCGCCAGCAGCCAAGCGGTCGGGACAGCGAACACTGAAGCTTTCTTT
CASSQAVGTANTEAFF
>TRBJ2-7|TRBV4-1|NA|NA
TGCGCCAGCAGCCCTCTTGCGCAGGGGTTCGAGCAGTACTTC
CASSPLAQGFEQYF
>TRBJ2-1|TRBV7-9|NA|NA
TGTGCCAGCAGCTTAGCATCCGGGAATCTGCTTGAGCAGTTCTTC
CASSLASGNLLEQFF
>TRBJ1-2|TRBV25-1|NA|TRBD1
TGTGCCAGCAGTGTTGGGGACAGGGTGGACTATGGCTACACCTTC
CASSVGDRVDYGYTF
>TRBJ2-1|TRBV7-6|once|NA
TGTGCCAGCAGCTTGGGTTCAGGGTGGGATGAGCAGTTCTTC
CASSLGSGWDEQFF
>TRBJ2-7|TRBV28|NA|TRBD1
TGTGCCAGCAGTTACCCGGGACAGTCCTACGAGCAGTACTTC
CASSYPGQSYEQYF
>TRBJ1-3|TRBV6-1|NA|NA
TGTGCCAGCGGAGGGGGGGGCTACTCTGGAAACACCATATATTTT
CASGGGGYSGNTIYF
>TRBJ2-2|TRBV27|NA|TRBD1
TGTGCCAGCAGTTTATCCCGCCCCGGCCACAGGGGGTCAGATACCGGGGAGCTGTTTTTT
CASSLSRPGHRGSDTGELFF
>TRBJ2-1|TRBV6-4|NA|TRBD2
TGTGCCAGCAGTGAAGGCGGGAGCGGTTACAATGAGCAGTTCTTC
CASSEGGSGYNEQFF
>TRBJ2-3|TRBV25-1|NA|TRBD2
TGTGCCAGCAGTGAATTTGCGGGAGCTACAGATACGCAGTATTTT
CASSEFAGATDTQYF
>TRBJ2-5|TRBV27|NA|NA
TGTGCCAGCGGGGCAGGAATGAACCAAGAGACCCAGTACTTC
CASGAGMNQETQYF
>TRBJ2-3|TRBV6-5|NA|TRBD2
TGTGCCAGCAGTTACTCCGCGGGAGAGGAGGATACGCAGTATTTT
CASSYSAGEEDTQYF
>TRBJ2-4|TRBV15|NA|NA
TGTGCCACCAGCAGAGATTCAGCAGGCCTATGGTACTTC
CATSRDSAGLWYF
>TRBJ2-5|TRBV5-1|NA|NA
TGCGCCAGCAGCTTCAGTGGAGAGACCCAGTACTTC
CASSFSGETQYF
>TRBJ2-2|TRBV13|NA|TRBD2
TGTGCCACCGGTCGTAAACTAGCGGGTCCCGGGGAGCTGTTTTTT
CATGRKLAGPGELFF
>TRBJ1-5|TRBV10-3|NA|NA
TGTGCCATCAGTGATGGCCGTAATAGCAATCAGCCCCAGCATTTT
CAISDGRNSNQPQHF
>TRBJ2-5|TRBV7-8|NA|TRBD2
TGTGCCAGCAGCTTACTGCGGGAGACGGGGGAGCAGTACTTC
CASSLLRETGEQYF
>TRBJ1-2|TRBV6-6|NA|NA
TGTGCCAGCAGCTTCTATGGCTACACCTTC
CASSFYGYTF
>TRBJ1-1|TRBV28|few|TRBD1
TGTGCCAGCAGTTTGGACAGGGGCACTGAAGCTTTCTTT
CASSLDRGTEAFF
>TRBJ1-2|TRBV19|NA|TRBD1
TGTGCCAGTACCTCCTTCACGAGGACAGGGGGCGGATATGGCTACACCTTC
CASTSFTRTGGGYGYTF
>TRBJ2-7|TRBV7-6|NA|TRBD2
TGTGCCAGCAGCTCGCTAGCGGGACCGACTCCTGGCGAGCAGTACTTC
CASSSLAGPTPGEQYF
>TRBJ2-5|TRBV5-4|NA|TRBD2
TGTGCCAGCAGCTTGGCGGGACTAGGAAGAGAGACCCAGTACTTC
CASSLAGLGRETQYF